A single sample gave rise to the 21 T cell receptor beta chains below, sequenced in a study of blood T cell repertoires in COVID-19. Some clones are missing from TCRdb's copy, which holds only in-frame ones; the method was immunoSEQ multiplex PCR. The table includes under 200,000 clones, 74% detected once. Sequences were obtained from peripheral blood. Source of these receptors: a woman aged 80 or over with acute or convalescent COVID-19.

This clone was detected only once. The genes are TRBV6-5 and TRBJ2-7; the match to TRBD2 covers 9 bases. The V gene end was trimmed by 8 bases and the J gene end by 5 bases; junction bases not matched to a gene: 7. Germline V gene lookup returns CDR1 MNHEY and CDR2 SVGAGI. The CDR3 has 13 residues. The CDR3, as DNA: TGTGCCAGCTCGGGACTAGCTCCCCACGAGCAGTACTTC. This sequence encodes CASSGLAPHEQYF.

This clone was seen a single time. V and J are TRBV18 and TRBJ1-2; tentative D call: TRBD1 (6 bases). This CDR3 is built from 14 residues. V was pared by 3 bases and J by 2 bases, with 10 bases between. The germline CDR1 and CDR2 sequences are KGHSH and LQKENI. The CDR3 nucleotides are TGTGCCAGCTCACCGGACAGAGCAAACTATGGCTACACCTTC. Protein: CASSPDRANYGYTF.

The chain combines TRBV28 with TRBJ2-1; TRBD2 matches 10 bases. The trim removed 5 bases at V and 9 bases at J, leaving 10 bases unmatched. Germline CDR1 and CDR2: MDHEN and SYDVKM. The CDR3 is made up of 15 amino acids. The CDR3 DNA reads as TGTGCCAGCAGTGGAGCCGGGACTAGCGAGGGTGAGCAGTTCTTC. The encoded protein is CASSGAGTSEGEQFF.

This clone was counted only a few times. The V gene is TRBV27, the J gene TRBJ2-7, with 7 bases matching TRBD1. V lost 4 bases, J lost 7 bases, and 16 bases stayed unmatched. The CDR3 totals 16 residues. Germline V gene lookup returns CDR1 MNHEY and CDR2 SMNVEV (reference sequence). The CDR3 sequence is CASSSSGTARAREQYF. The CDR3 bases are TGTGCCAGCAGTTCGTCCGGGACAGCGAGGGCTCGGGAGCAGTACTTC.

This clone was counted a single time. The gene calls are TRBV3-1 (or the pseudogene TRBV3-2) and TRBJ2-1; no reliable D call. This CDR3 is 15 amino acids long. The V gene lost 1 base and the J gene lost 6 bases, with 13 bases spanning the gap. Germline V gene lookup returns CDR1 LGHDT and CDR2 YNNKEL (reference sequence). CDR3 loop: CASSQVMVPGNEQFF. In DNA, the CDR3 is TGTGCCAGCAGCCAAGTAATGGTTCCAGGCAATGAGCAGTTCTTC.

The chain couples TRBV3-1 (or the pseudogene TRBV3-2) to TRBJ1-2, with no clear D. With 0 bases removed from V and 4 bases from J, the gap between germline ends came to 9 bases. The germline V gene has CDR1 LGHDT and CDR2 YNNKEL (reference sequence). The CDR3 runs 14 residues. Here the CDR3 reads CASSQDGGFYGYTF. CDR3 DNA: TGTGCCAGCAGCCAAGATGGAGGTTTCTATGGCTACACCTTC.

The chain uses TRBV19 and TRBJ2-7; D may be TRBD2 (6 bases). Germline assignment: CDR1 LNHDA and CDR2 SQIVND (reference sequence). With 5 bases removed from V and 6 bases from J, the gap between germline ends came to 17 bases. The length of the CDR3 is 14 residues. CDR3 amino acids: CASSPTSQRREQYF. CDR3 in DNA: TGTGCCAGTAGTCCGACTAGTCAAAGGCGCGAGCAGTACTTC.

The rearrangement links TRBV9 to TRBJ1-6; possibly TRBD1 for D (5 bases). CDR3 length equals 14 residues. V gave up 4 bases and J gave up 10 bases, with 15 bases separating them. Germline CDR1 and CDR2: SGDLS and YYNGEE. The CDR3 loop reads CASSFDSSLSPLHF. CDR3 sequence (DNA): TGTGCCAGCAGCTTCGACAGCTCCCTATCACCCCTCCACTTT. Drawing the rest from reference TRBV9 and TRBJ1-6, the complete variable domain is DSGVTQTPKHLITATGQRVTLRCSPRSGDLSVYWYQQSLDQGLQFLIQYYNGEERAKGNILERFSAQQFPDLHSELNLSSLELGDSALYFCASSFDSSLSPLHFGNGTRLTVT.

This rearrangement joins TRBV7-2 to TRBJ2-7, with D perhaps TRBD2 (6 bases). Germline V gene sequence: CDR1 SGHTA, CDR2 FQGNSA. The ends were cut back, 4 bases at V and 7 bases at J, with 20 bases in the middle. The CDR3 is made up of 15 amino acids. The CDR3 region is CASSSVGGGPGEQYF. CDR3 DNA: TGTGCCAGCAGCTCGGTGGGCGGAGGGCCAGGGGAGCAGTACTTC.

V usage is TRBV5-6 and J usage is TRBJ1-1, with 7 bases identical to TRBD1. The ends lost 4 bases at V and 0 bases at J; junction bases unmatched: 3. Germline lookup yields CDR1 SGHDT and CDR2 YYEEEE. CDR3 length: 14 amino acids. CDR3 loop: CASSLGQMNTEAFF. The CDR3 DNA sequence: TGTGCCAGCAGCCTGGGACAGATGAACACTGAAGCTTTCTTT.

This sequence joins TRBV7-6 and TRBJ2-7; 9 bases match TRBD1. The junction had 13 bases not matched to a gene; V was cut back by 5 bases and J by 2 bases. Germline lookup yields CDR1 SGHVS and CDR2 FNYEAQ. The CDR3 extends over 17 amino acids. Here the CDR3 DNA reads TGTGCCAGCAGCCCCGGGACAGGGATCCCCGTCACCTACGAGCAGTACTTC. This encodes CASSPGTGIPVTYEQYF.

This chain connects TRBV6-5 to TRBJ2-1; D is perhaps TRBD2 (5 bases). The V end lost 8 bases, the J end lost 9 bases, and 14 bases lay between the germline ends. Germline values: CDR1 MNHEY, CDR2 SVGAGI. The CDR3 has 12 residues. CDR3 sequence (DNA): TGTGCCAGCGCACATACCACTAGTGAGCAGTTCTTC. Translation gives CASAHTTSEQFF.

As DNA, the CDR3 is TGTGCCAGCAGTTACTCGATGCGTCATGAGCAGTTCTTC. This translates into CASSYSMRHEQFF. The chain employs TRBV6-2 or TRBV6-3 and TRBJ2-1; no clear D. The CDR3 is made up of 13 amino acids. The V end lost 0 bases, the J end lost 8 bases, and 8 bases lay between the germline ends. In germline, CDR1 is MNHEY, CDR2 SVGEGT.

The J gene is TRBJ1-3, the V gene TRBV7-9; D is undetermined. Germline values: CDR1 SEHNR, CDR2 FQNEAQ (reference sequence). This CDR3 comprises 14 residues. Between the trimmed V and J ends, which lost 4 bases and 4 bases, there was a span of 11 bases. The CDR3 protein is CASSWQQQGNTIYF. The CDR3 region has the DNA TGTGCCAGCAGCTGGCAACAACAGGGAAACACCATATATTTT.

The V gene is TRBV11-2, the J gene TRBJ2-2; perhaps TRBD1 as D (5 bases). The germline V gene has CDR1 SGHAT and CDR2 FQNNGV. CDR3 length equals 16 residues. Trimming left V 5 bases short and J 1 base short, with 14 bases between. The DNA for the CDR3 is TGTGCCAGCAGCATTATTAGGGGCGGGAACACCGGGGAGCTGTTTTTT. This translates into CASSIIRGGNTGELFF.

V and J are TRBV3-1 (or the pseudogene TRBV3-2) and TRBJ1-1; possibly TRBD1 for D (6 bases). Per germline, CDR1 LGHDT and CDR2 YNNKEL (reference sequence). This CDR3 is built from 16 residues. With 7 bases removed from V and 4 bases from J, the gap between germline ends came to 22 bases. CDR3 region: CASNPTGGAPGTEAFF. The CDR3 nucleotides are TGTGCCAGCAACCCAACCGGGGGGGCGCCGGGCACTGAAGCTTTCTTT.

The gene calls are TRBV12-3 or TRBV12-4 and TRBJ1-1, with D tentatively TRBD1 (6 bases). Trimming took off 6 bases at V and 4 bases at J, with 12 bases between the two ends. The CDR3 has 13 residues. The DNA for the CDR3 is TGTGCCAGCAGCCCTAGGGGGGGCACTGAAGCTTTCTTT. This gives the protein CASSPRGGTEAFF.

The chain links TRBV3-1 (or the pseudogene TRBV3-2) to TRBJ2-2, with a weak D call TRBD1 (7 bases). This CDR3 is 14 amino acids long. Germline V gene data show CDR1 as LGHDT and CDR2 as YNNKEL (reference sequence). V lost 4 bases and J 4 bases, leaving 10 bases between the germline ends. The CDR3 region has the DNA TGTGCCAGCAGCCGACAGGGAGGCACCGGGGAGCTGTTTTTT. It yields the protein CASSRQGGTGELFF.

The chain is built from TRBV29-1 and TRBJ2-2; TRBD1 aligns across 7 bases. Germline CDR1 is SQVTM and CDR2 is ANQGSEA. J lost 0 bases, V lost 5 bases, and 9 bases had no gene match. The CDR3 length is 16 residues. This CDR3 reads CSVKIGQATNTGELFF. CDR3 in DNA: TGCAGCGTTAAAATAGGACAGGCCACGAACACCGGGGAGCTGTTTTTT.

The CDR3 bases are TGTGCCAGCAGGGGGACAGGGACCCAGCCCCAGCATTTT. Translating it yields CASRGTGTQPQHF. This rearrangement joins TRBV2 to TRBJ1-5, with TRBD1 identical over 9 bases. This CDR3 is 13 amino acids long. Germline V gene lookup returns CDR1 SNHLY and CDR2 FYNNEI. With 6 bases clipped from V and 7 bases from J, the junction kept 4 bases outside the gene matches.

The chain combines TRBV6-2 or TRBV6-3 with TRBJ2-7; 9 bases are shared with TRBD2. Germline V gives CDR1 MNHEY, CDR2 SVGEGT. Germline trimming cut 2 bases from V and 3 bases from J; bases unmatched to any gene: 11. This CDR3 contains 17 residues. This CDR3 is CASSYGLRREGYYEQYF. The CDR3, as DNA: TGTGCCAGCAGTTACGGTCTCAGGCGGGAGGGGTACTACGAGCAGTACTTC.